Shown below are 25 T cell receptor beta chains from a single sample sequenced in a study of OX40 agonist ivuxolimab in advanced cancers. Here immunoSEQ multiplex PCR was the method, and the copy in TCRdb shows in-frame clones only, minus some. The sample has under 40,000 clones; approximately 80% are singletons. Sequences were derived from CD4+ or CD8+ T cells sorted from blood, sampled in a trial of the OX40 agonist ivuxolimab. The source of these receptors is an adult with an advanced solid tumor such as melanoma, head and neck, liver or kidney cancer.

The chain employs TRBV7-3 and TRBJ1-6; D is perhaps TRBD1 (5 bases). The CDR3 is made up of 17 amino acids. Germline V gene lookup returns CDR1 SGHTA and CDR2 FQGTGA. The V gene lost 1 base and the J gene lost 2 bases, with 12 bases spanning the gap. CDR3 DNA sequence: TGTGCCAGCAGCTTAAGGTCCAGGGAACCCTATAATTCACCCCTCCACTTT. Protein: CASSLRSREPYNSPLHF.

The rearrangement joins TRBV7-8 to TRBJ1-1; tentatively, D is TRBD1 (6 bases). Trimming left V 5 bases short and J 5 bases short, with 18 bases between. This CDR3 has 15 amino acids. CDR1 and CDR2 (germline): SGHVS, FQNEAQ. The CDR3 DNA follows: TGTGCCAGCAGCCCGACGGGCAGGGGTGTGACTGAAGCTTTCTTT. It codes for CASSPTGRGVTEAFF.

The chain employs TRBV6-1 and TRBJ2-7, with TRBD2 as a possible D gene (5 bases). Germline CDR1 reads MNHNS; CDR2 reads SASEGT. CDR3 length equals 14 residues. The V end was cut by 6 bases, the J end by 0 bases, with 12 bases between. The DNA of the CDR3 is TGTGCCAGCAGGGAGGAGCACCTCTCCTACGAGCAGTACTTC. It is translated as CASREEHLSYEQYF.

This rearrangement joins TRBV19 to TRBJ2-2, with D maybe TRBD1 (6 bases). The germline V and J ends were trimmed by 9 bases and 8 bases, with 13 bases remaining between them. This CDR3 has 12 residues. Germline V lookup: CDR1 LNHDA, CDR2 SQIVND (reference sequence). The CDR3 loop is CASKQGIGELFF. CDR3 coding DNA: TGTGCCAGCAAACAGGGAATTGGGGAGCTGTTTTTT.

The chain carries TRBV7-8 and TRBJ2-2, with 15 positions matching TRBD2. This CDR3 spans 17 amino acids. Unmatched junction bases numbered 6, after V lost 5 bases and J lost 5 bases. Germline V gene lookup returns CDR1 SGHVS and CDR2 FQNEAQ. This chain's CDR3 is CASSKGLAGGGTGELFF. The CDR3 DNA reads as TGTGCCAGCAGCAAGGGACTAGCGGGAGGTGGGACCGGGGAGCTGTTTTTT.

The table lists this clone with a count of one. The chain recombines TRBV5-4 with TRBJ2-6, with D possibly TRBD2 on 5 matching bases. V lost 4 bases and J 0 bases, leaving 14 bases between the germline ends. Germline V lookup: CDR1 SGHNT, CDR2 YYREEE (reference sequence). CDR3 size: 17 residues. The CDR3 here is CASSPPSGFSGANVLTF. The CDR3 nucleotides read TGTGCCAGCAGCCCCCCCAGCGGCTTCTCTGGGGCCAACGTCCTGACTTTC.

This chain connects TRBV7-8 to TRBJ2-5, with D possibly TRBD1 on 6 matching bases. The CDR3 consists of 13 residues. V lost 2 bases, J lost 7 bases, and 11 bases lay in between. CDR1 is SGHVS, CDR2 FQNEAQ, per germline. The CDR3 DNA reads TGTGCCAGCAGCTTAACAGCACAGGGGACCCAGTACTTC. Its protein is CASSLTAQGTQYF.

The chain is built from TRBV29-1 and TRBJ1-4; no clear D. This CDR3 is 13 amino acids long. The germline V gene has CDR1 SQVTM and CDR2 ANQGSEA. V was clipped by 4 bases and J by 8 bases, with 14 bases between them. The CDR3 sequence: CSVARAAPEKLFF. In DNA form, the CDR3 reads TGCAGCGTTGCGAGGGCGGCCCCCGAAAAACTGTTTTTT.

As DNA, the CDR3 is TGTGCCAGCAGTTCAAGGAGTGGGTACGAGCAGTACTTC. Amino acid sequence: CASSSRSGYEQYF. This sequence joins TRBV6-1 and TRBJ2-7; D unresolved. The CDR3 loop spans 13 amino acids. Germline V CDR1 and CDR2: MNHNS, SASEGT. V was pared by 5 bases and J by 4 bases, with 12 bases between.

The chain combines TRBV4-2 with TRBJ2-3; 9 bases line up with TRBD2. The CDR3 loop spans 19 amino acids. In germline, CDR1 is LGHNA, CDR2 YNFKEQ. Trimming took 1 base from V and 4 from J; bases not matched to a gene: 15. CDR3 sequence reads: CASSQGAGGGRAGADTQYF. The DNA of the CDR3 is TGTGCCAGCAGCCAAGGTGCAGGCGGCGGGAGGGCCGGGGCAGATACGCAGTATTTT.

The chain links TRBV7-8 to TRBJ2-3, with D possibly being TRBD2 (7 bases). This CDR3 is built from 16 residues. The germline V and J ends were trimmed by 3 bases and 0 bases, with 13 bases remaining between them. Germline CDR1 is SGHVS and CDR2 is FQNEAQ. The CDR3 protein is CASSFTRGGSTDTQYF. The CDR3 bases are TGTGCCAGCAGCTTTACCAGGGGAGGGAGCACAGATACGCAGTATTTT. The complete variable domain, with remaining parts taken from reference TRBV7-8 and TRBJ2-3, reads GAGVSQSPRYKVAKRGQDVALRCDPISGHVSLFWYQQALGQGPEFLTYFQNEAQLDKSGLPSDRFFAERPEGSVSTLKIQRTQQEDSAVYLCASSFTRGGSTDTQYFGPGTRLTVL.

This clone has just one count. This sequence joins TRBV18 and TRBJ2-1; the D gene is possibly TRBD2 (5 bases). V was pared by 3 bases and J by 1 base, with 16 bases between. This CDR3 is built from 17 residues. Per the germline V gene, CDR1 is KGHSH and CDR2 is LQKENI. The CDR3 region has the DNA TGTGCCAGCTCACCCCTGCGGGCGGGTGGGTCCTACAATGAGCAGTTCTTC. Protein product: CASSPLRAGGSYNEQFF.

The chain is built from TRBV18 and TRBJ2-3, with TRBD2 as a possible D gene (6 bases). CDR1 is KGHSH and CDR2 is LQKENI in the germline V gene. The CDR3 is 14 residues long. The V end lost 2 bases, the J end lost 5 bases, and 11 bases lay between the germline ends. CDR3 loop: CASSPGGRQDTQYF. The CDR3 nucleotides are TGTGCCAGCTCACCAGGGGGGAGGCAAGATACGCAGTATTTT.

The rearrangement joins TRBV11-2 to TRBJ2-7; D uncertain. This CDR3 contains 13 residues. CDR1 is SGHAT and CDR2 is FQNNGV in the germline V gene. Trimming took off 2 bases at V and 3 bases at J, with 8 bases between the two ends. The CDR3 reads CASSLTSYYEQYF. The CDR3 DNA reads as TGTGCCAGCAGCTTAACAAGCTACTACGAGCAGTACTTC.

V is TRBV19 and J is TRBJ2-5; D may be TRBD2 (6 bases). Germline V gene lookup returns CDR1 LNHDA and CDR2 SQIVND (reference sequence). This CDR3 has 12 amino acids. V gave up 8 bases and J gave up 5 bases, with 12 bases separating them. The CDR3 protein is CASGAGSETQYF. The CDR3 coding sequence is TGTGCCAGTGGGGCGGGATCGGAGACCCAGTACTTC.

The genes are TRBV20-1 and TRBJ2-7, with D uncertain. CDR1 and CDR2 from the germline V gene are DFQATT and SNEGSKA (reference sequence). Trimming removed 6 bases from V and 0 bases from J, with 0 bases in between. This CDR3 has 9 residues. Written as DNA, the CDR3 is TGCAGTGCCTCCTACGAGCAGTACTTC. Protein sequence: CSASYEQYF.

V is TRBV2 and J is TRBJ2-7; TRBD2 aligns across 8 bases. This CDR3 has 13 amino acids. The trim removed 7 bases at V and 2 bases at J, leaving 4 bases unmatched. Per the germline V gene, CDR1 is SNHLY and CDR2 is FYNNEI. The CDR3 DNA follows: TGTGCCAGCATTAGCGGGACGACCTACGAGCAGTACTTC. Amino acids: CASISGTTYEQYF.

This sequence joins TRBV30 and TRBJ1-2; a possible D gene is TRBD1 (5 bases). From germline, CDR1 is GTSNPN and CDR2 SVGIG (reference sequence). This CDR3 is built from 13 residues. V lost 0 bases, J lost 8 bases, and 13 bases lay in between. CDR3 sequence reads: CAWSVQVFGGYTF. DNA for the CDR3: TGTGCCTGGAGTGTACAGGTGTTTGGGGGCTACACCTTC.

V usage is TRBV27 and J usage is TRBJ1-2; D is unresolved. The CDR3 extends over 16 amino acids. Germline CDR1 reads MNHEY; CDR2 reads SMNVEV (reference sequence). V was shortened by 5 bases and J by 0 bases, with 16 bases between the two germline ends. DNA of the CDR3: TGTGCCAGCAGTCCCGATCGGATAGGATCTAACTATGGCTACACCTTC. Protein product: CASSPDRIGSNYGYTF.

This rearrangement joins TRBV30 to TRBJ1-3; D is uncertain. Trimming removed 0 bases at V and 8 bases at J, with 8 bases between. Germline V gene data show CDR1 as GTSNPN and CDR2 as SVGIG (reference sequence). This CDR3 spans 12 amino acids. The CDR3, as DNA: TGTGCCTGGAGTGTAGAAAGATACACCATATATTTT. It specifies CAWSVERYTIYF.

CDR3 loop: CASSLVGSNYEQYF. In nucleotides, the CDR3 is TGTGCCAGCAGCTTAGTGGGTAGCAACTACGAGCAGTACTTC. This chain uses TRBV7-8 with TRBJ2-7; D is uncertain. V lost 1 base, J lost 3 bases, and 10 bases lay in between. Germline CDR1 SGHVS, CDR2 FQNEAQ. There are 14 residues in the CDR3.

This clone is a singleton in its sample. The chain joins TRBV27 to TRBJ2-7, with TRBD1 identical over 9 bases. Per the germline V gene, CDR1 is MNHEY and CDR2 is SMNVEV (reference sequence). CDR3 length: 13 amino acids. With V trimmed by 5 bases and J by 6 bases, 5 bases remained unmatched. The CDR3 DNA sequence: TGTGCCAGCAGTAGGGACAGGGAGGGCGAGCAGTACTTC. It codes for CASSRDREGEQYF.

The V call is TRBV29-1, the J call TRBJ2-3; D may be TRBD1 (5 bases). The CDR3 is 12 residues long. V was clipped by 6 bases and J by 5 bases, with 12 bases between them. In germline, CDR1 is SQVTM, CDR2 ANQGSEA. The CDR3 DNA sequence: TGCAGCGTCAGGGCTTTCGTAGATACGCAGTATTTT. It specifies CSVRAFVDTQYF.

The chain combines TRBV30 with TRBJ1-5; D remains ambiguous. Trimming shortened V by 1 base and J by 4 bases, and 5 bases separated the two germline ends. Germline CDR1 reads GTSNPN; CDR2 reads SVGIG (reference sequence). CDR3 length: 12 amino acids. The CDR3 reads CAWSAQNQPQHF. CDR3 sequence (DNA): TGTGCCTGGAGTGCCCAAAATCAGCCCCAGCATTTT.

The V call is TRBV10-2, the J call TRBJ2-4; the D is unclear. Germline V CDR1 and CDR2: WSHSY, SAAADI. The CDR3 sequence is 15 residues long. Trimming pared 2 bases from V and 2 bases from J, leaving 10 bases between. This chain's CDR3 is CASSEPDHPKNIQYF. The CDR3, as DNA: TGCGCCAGCAGTGAGCCAGACCATCCCAAAAACATTCAGTACTTC.